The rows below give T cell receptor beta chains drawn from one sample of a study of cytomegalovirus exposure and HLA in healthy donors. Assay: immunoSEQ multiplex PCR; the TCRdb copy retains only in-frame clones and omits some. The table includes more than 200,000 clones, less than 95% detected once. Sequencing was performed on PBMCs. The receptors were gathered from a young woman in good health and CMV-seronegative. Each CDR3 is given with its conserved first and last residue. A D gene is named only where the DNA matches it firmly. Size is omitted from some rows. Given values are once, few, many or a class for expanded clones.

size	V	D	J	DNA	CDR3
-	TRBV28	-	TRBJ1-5	TGTGCCAGCAGTTCCCTCGCTTCTGAGTCTCTGAGGCTCAATCAGCCCCAGCATTTT	CASSSLASESLRLNQPQHF
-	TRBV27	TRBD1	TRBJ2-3	TGTGCCAGCAGCCGACAGGGGGCCGTTTCAGATACGCAGTATTTT	CASSRQGAVSDTQYF
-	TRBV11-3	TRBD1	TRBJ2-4	TGTGCCAGCAGCTTAGGTACAGGGGTATCAGCCAAAAACATTCAGTACTTC	CASSLGTGVSAKNIQYF
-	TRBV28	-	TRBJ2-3	TGTGCCAGCAGACTTCCGAGGGGGGTCAATACGCAGTATTTT	CASRLPRGVNTQYF
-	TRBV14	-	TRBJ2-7	TGTGCCAGCAGCCAAGTTTCTGAAGAGCAGTACTTC	CASSQVSEEQYF
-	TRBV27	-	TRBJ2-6	TGTGCCAGCAGTCGAGTAGGACAGCAGTTCTCTGGGGCCAACGTCCTGACTTTC	CASSRVGQQFSGANVLTF
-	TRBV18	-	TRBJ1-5	TGTGCCAGCTCACCGGACTTAAATCAGCCCCAGCATTTT	CASSPDLNQPQHF
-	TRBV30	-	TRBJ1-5	TGTGCCTGGAGCGCCAAGTTGTCGGGCACCCCGGAGGAGCCCCAGCATTTT	CAWSAKLSGTPEEPQHF
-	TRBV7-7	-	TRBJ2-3	TGTGCCAGCAGCTTAGCGGACACACTGATGGATACGCAGTATTTT	CASSLADTLMDTQYF
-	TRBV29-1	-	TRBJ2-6	TGCAGCGTTGAAGGGAGGGGGGAAGGGGCCAACGTCCTGACTTTC	CSVEGRGEGANVLTF
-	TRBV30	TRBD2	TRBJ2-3	TGTGCCTGGAGTAAGACTAGCGGGACCACAGATACGCAGTATTTT	CAWSKTSGTTDTQYF
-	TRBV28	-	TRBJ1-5	TGTGCCAGCAGTTATGATCAGCCCCAGCATTTT	CASSYDQPQHF
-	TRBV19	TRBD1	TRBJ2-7	TGTGCCAGTAGTATAGGGACAGGGACATCCTACGAGCAGTACTTC	CASSIGTGTSYEQYF
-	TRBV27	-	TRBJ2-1	TGTGCCAGCAGTTTACCACTAGGCCAATTTGGTGAGCAGTTCTTC	CASSLPLGQFGEQFF
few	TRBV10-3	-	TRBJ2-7	TGTGCCATCAGCCCGAGCTCCTACGAGCAGTACTTC	CAISPSSYEQYF
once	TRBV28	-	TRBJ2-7	TGTGCCAGCAGTTTTACGGCCGAGAGCTCCTACGAGCAGTACTTC	CASSFTAESSYEQYF
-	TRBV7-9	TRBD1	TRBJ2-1	TGTGCCAGCAGCCATCAGGACAGGGGCGGGTCTAATGAGCAGTTCTTC	CASSHQDRGGSNEQFF
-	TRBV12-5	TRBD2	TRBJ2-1	TGTGCTAGTGGTCCCTCAGAGCGGGAGTCCCCGTTCTTC	CASGPSERESPFF
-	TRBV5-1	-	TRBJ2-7	TGCGCCAGCAGCTTTACGGCAGCCTACGAGCAGTACTTC	CASSFTAAYEQYF
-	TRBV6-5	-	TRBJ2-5	TGTGCCAGCAGTTACTATCCAGGGGAGGGGGAGACCCAGTACTTC	CASSYYPGEGETQYF
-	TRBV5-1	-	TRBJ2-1	TGCGCCAGCAGCTTGGACAGGGTCCGGGACTACAATGAGCAGTTCTTC	CASSLDRVRDYNEQFF
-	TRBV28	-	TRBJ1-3	TGTGCCAGCACCCTGGAGGGGACTGGAAACACCATATATTTT	CASTLEGTGNTIYF
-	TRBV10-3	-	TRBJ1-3	TGTGCCATCAGTGAGCGGGGAAACACCATATATTTT	CAISERGNTIYF
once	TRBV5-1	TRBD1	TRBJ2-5	TGCGCCAGCAGCCGAGGGACAGCACGAGGGTACCAAGAGACCCAGTACTTC	CASSRGTARGYQETQYF
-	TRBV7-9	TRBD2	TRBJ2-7	TGTGCCAGCAGCTTAGAACTAGCGGTCCACGAGCAGTACTTC	CASSLELAVHEQYF
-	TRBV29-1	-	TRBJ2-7	TGCAGCGTTCGTCGGACAGACTCCTACGAGCAGTACTTC	CSVRRTDSYEQYF
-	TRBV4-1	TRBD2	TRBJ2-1	TGCGCCAGCAGCCCTGTAGGGAGGGCTCTAGGAGATGAGCAGTTCTTC	CASSPVGRALGDEQFF
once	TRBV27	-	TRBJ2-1	TGTGCCAGCAGACCACAAGCGGTGAGCTCCTACAATGAGCAGTTCTTC	CASRPQAVSSYNEQFF
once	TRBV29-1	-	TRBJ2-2	TGCAGCGTTGATAACACGGCGATCACCGGGGAGCTGTTTTTT	CSVDNTAITGELFF
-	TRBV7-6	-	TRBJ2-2	TGTGCCAGCAGCTTAGATTACGCGAACACCGGGGAGCTGTTTTTT	CASSLDYANTGELFF
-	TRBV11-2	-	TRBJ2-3	TGTGCCAGCAGTCAAACAACGATAAGCACAGATACGCAGTATTTT	CASSQTTISTDTQYF
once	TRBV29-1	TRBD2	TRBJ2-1	TGCAGCGTTGAAGGGTCTTTAGCGGGAAGCTCCTACAATGAGCAGTTCTTC	CSVEGSLAGSSYNEQFF
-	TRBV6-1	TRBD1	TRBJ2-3	TGTGCCAGCGGCGCCCCCGGGACAGGGGAGAATTTT	CASGAPGTGENF
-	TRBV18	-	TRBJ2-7	TGTGCCAGCTCCCTGACAGGATCCTACGAGCAGTACTTC	CASSLTGSYEQYF
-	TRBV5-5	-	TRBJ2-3	TGTGCCAGCAGCTTGCCGATCGGGTTTGAGGATACGCAGTATTTT	CASSLPIGFEDTQYF
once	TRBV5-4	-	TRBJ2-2	TGTGCCAGCAGCCTCGGGACTCGCCCCGGGGAGCTGTTTTTT	CASSLGTRPGELFF
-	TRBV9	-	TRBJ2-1	TGTGCCAGCAGCGTAGGATCGCCCTACAATGAGCAGTTCTTC	CASSVGSPYNEQFF
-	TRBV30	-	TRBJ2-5	TGTGCCTGGAGTGTAGGCGGATCAGAGACCCAGTACTTC	CAWSVGGSETQYF
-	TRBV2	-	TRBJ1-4	TGTGCCAGCAGTGAAGGGGGATCGGCTAATGAAAAACTGTTTTTT	CASSEGGSANEKLFF
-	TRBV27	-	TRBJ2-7	TGTGCCAGCAGTTTCGGGACTGGGGGTTACGAGCAGTACTTC	CASSFGTGGYEQYF